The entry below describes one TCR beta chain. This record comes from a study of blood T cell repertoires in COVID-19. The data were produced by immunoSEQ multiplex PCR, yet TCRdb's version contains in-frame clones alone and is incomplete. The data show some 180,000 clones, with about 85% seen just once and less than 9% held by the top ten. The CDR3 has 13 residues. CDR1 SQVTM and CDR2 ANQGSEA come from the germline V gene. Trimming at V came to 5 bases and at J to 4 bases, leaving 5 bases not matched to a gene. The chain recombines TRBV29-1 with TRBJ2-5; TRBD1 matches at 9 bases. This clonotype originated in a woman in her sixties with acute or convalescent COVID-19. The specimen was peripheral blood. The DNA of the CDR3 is TGCAGCGTTCAGACAGGGGGAGTAGAGACCCAGTACTTC. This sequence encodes CSVQTGGVETQYF.